The 12 T cell receptor beta chains given below trace back to one sample, sequenced in a study of human T cells and chemical hapten exposure. TCRdb reanalysed the RACE reads using MiXCR and keeps one entry per CDR3 protein. Altogether more than 250,000 distinct CDR3 sequences are present, approximately 7.5% being singletons, with the ten largest covering 1.2%. Described time point: pre-sensitization, week 0. Described treatment: therapeutic diphenylcyclopropenone sensitization with weekly scalp DPC. Specimen: whole blood, collected in connection with sensitization to the hapten diphenylcyclopropenone (DPC). The receptor set was obtained from a man aged 18-30 years with alopecia areata. Some clones in this sample may be carry-over from other donors' samples.

This clonotype was counted only a few times. The CDR3 is CSARDLGTQYF. The CDR3 DNA follows: TGCAGTGCTAGAGATTTGGGGACCCAGTACTTC. This sequence joins TRBV20-1 and TRBJ2-5; the D is unclear. Trimming pared 0 bases from V and 7 bases from J, leaving 6 bases between. Germline values: CDR1 DFQATT, CDR2 SNEGSKA (reference sequence). The CDR3 is 11 residues long.

This clonotype was picked up a small number of times. The chain has TRBV20-1 and TRBJ1-5; D gene unclear. Per germline, CDR1 DFQATT and CDR2 SNEGSKA (reference sequence). The CDR3 extends over 14 amino acids. V was cut by 3 bases and J by 0 bases, with 9 bases left in between. Here the CDR3 DNA reads TGCAGTGCTAGTAACAGCTATAGCAATCAGCCCCAGCATTTT. This translates into CSASNSYSNQPQHF.

The chain links TRBV6-5 to TRBJ1-2, with TRBD1 identical over 8 bases. The V gene's germline CDR1 is MNHEY and CDR2 SVGAGI. The CDR3 loop spans 13 amino acids. Trimming removed 7 bases from V and 4 bases from J; junction bases left unmatched: 5. Here the CDR3 reads CASTQGAGYGYTF. The CDR3, as DNA: TGTGCCAGCACCCAGGGGGCGGGCTATGGCTACACCTTC.

This clonotype appeared a few times. V gene TRBV29-1 combines with J gene TRBJ2-5; D ambiguous. The germline V and J ends were trimmed by 5 bases and 1 base, with 5 bases remaining between them. This CDR3 is 11 amino acids long. In germline, CDR1 is SQVTM, CDR2 ANQGSEA. As DNA, the CDR3 is TGCAGCGTTCGGACCCAAGAGACCCAGTACTTC. Translating gives CSVRTQETQYF.

V gene TRBV7-9 combines with J gene TRBJ2-7; tentatively, D is TRBD1 (7 bases). The V end was cut by 5 bases, the J end by 3 bases, with 17 bases between. This CDR3 is 15 amino acids long. Germline V lookup: CDR1 SEHNR, CDR2 FQNEAQ (reference sequence). The CDR3: CASSLGTARGYEQYV. The CDR3 DNA is TGTGCCAGCAGCCTCGGGACAGCGCGGGGCTACGAGCAGTACGTC.

The chain combines TRBV6-5 with TRBJ2-1, with 7 bases aligning to TRBD1. CDR3 size: 17 residues. Germline CDR1 and CDR2: MNHEY and SVGAGI. V gave up 2 bases and J gave up 0 bases; unmatched junction bases: 7. CDR3 nucleotides: TGTGCCAGCAGTTACGGAAACAGGGGAAGCTCCTACAATGAGCAGTTCTTC. Its translation is CASSYGNRGSSYNEQFF.

The V call is TRBV10-2, the J call TRBJ1-2, with D possibly TRBD1 on 5 matching bases. The ends were cut back, 2 bases at V and 2 bases at J, with 6 bases in the middle. This CDR3 contains 13 residues. CDR1 is WSHSY and CDR2 is SAAADI in the germline V gene. The CDR3 DNA follows: TGCGCCAGCAGTGAGGGGGGGAACTATGGCTACACCTTC. Protein product: CASSEGGNYGYTF.

This clonotype was observed at least ten times. The rearrangement uses TRBV6-5 and TRBJ1-3, with D perhaps matching TRBD1 (6 bases). This CDR3 has 14 amino acids. Germline CDR1 is MNHEY and CDR2 is SVGAGI. The V end lost 5 bases, the J end lost 1 base, and 9 bases lay between the germline ends. The CDR3: CASSDRWSGNTIYF. The CDR3 DNA sequence: TGTGCCAGCAGTGACAGGTGGTCTGGAAACACCATATATTTT.

The chain joins TRBV11-2 to TRBJ1-1; 8 positions agree with TRBD1. There are 13 residues in the CDR3. The J segment lost 4 bases and the V segment lost 8 bases, leaving 6 bases of the junction unmatched. Per the germline V gene, CDR1 is SGHAT and CDR2 is FQNNGV. The CDR3 DNA is TGTGCCAGCCGGACAGGGCATTCCACTGAAGCTTTCTTT. Translating it yields CASRTGHSTEAFF.

This clonotype was found a few times. The chain couples TRBV6-1 to TRBJ1-1, with 7 bases aligning to TRBD1. Germline CDR1 is MNHNS and CDR2 is SASEGT. Trimming took 2 bases from V and 4 from J; bases not matched to a gene: 7. This CDR3 contains 15 residues. The CDR3 nucleotides are TGTGCCAGCAGTGAACTACAGGGGCGGAGCACTGAAGCTTTCTTT. Protein: CASSELQGRSTEAFF.

The V gene is TRBV4-1, the J gene TRBJ2-1, with TRBD1 identical over 10 bases. Trimming removed 3 bases from V and 7 bases from J; junction bases left unmatched: 12. This CDR3 has 17 amino acids. Germline CDR1 and CDR2: MGHRA and YSYEKL. This CDR3 reads CASSHPTLTDRGNEQFF. For the CDR3, the DNA is TGCGCCAGCAGCCACCCCACGCTTACGGACAGGGGGAATGAGCAGTTCTTC.

This clonotype was counted at least ten times. The V call is TRBV7-9, the J call TRBJ1-5; D ambiguous. Germline V lookup: CDR1 SEHNR, CDR2 FQNEAQ (reference sequence). Trimming pared 5 bases from V and 3 bases from J, leaving 14 bases between. The CDR3 loop spans 15 amino acids. In DNA form, the CDR3 reads TGTGCCAGCAGCGCCGGTATTTGGGTCAATCAGCCCCAGCATTTT. Translated: CASSAGIWVNQPQHF.